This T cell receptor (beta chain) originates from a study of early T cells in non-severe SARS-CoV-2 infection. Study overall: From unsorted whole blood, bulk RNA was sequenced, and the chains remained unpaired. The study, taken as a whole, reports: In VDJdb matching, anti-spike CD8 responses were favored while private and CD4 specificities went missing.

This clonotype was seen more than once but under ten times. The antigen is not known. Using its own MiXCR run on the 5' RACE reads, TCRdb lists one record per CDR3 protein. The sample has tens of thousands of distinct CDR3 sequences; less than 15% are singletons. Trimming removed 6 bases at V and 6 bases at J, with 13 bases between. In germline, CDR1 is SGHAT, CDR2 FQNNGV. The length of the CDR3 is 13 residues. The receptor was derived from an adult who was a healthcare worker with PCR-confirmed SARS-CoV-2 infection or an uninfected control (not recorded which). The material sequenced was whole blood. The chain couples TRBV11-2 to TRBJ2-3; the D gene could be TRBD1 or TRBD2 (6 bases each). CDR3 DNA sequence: TGTGCCAGCAGGGGGGCCGGGAGCGATACGCAGTATTTT. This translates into CASRGAGSDTQYF.